One and the same sample provided the 11 T cell receptor beta chains below, sequenced in a study of T cell changes during pregnancy in multiple sclerosis. Profiled with immunoSEQ multiplex PCR; TCRdb holds only in-frame clones, not every one. The data show 50,000 to 60,000 clones, over 90% seen once. Sequences were derived from CD4+ T cells from peripheral blood mononuclear cells, sampled in the second trimester of pregnancy. These receptors were obtained from a female donor with multiple sclerosis, enrolled in a pregnancy study.

The DNA for the CDR3 is TGTGCCAGCAGTTTGTATCAAGCGGTGGTAGGGCAGTTCTTC. Protein product: CASSLYQAVVGQFF. V usage is TRBV28 and J usage is TRBJ2-1, with D tentatively TRBD2 (5 bases). This CDR3 contains 14 residues. Germline loops: CDR1 MDHEN, CDR2 SYDVKM. The V end lost 3 bases, the J end lost 12 bases, and 18 bases lay between the germline ends.

This clone appeared once. The chain employs TRBV4-1 and TRBJ1-1, with TRBD1 identical over 8 bases. Germline values: CDR1 MGHRA, CDR2 YSYEKL. The CDR3 spans 12 residues. V lost 6 bases and J lost 4; bases outside the gene matches: 1. This CDR3 is CASRGTGTEAFF. CDR3 bases: TGCGCCAGCAGAGGGACAGGCACTGAAGCTTTCTTT.

This chain connects TRBV10-3 to TRBJ2-6, with unresolved D. The CDR3 sequence is 11 residues long. Germline V lookup: CDR1 ENHRY, CDR2 SYGVKD. V was shortened by 10 bases and J by 1 base, with 2 bases between the two germline ends. CDR3 sequence reads: CATSGANVLTF. In nucleotides, the CDR3 is TGTGCCACGTCTGGGGCCAACGTCCTGACTTTC.

CDR3 DNA: TGTGCCAGCAGTGAAGGGCTTGACGCGGTCGTCTTGGAGACCCAGTACTTC. It specifies CASSEGLDAVVLETQYF. This chain connects TRBV2 to TRBJ2-5; D uncertain. The germline V gene encodes CDR1 SNHLY and CDR2 FYNNEI. The V end was cut by 1 base, the J end by 5 bases, with 20 bases between. The CDR3 has 17 residues.

V usage is TRBV12-5 and J usage is TRBJ2-1; perhaps TRBD2 as D (7 bases). This CDR3 has 14 residues. Per germline, CDR1 LGHNT and CDR2 FRNRAP. V lost 6 bases to trimming and J lost 7 bases, with 16 bases between them. The CDR3 spells CASGEGGRGNEQFF. DNA for the CDR3: TGTGCTAGTGGCGAGGGGGGGCGAGGGAATGAGCAGTTCTTC.

This chain joins TRBV5-1 and TRBJ1-1, with TRBD1 matching over 7 bases. This CDR3 has 13 residues. Germline V gene lookup returns CDR1 SGHRS and CDR2 YFSETQ. The trim removed 4 bases at V and 3 bases at J, leaving 3 bases unmatched. For the CDR3, the DNA is TGCGCCAGCAGCCAAGACAGGGACACTGAAGCTTTCTTT. Residues: CASSQDRDTEAFF.

The chain combines TRBV19 with TRBJ2-7; TRBD1 agrees at 9 bases. CDR3 size: 13 residues. Per the germline V gene, CDR1 is LNHDA and CDR2 is SQIVND (reference sequence). V shed 5 bases and J 7 bases; nucleotides not matched to a gene: 6. The CDR3 nucleotides read TGTGCCAGTAGTGTACAGGGGGCGGGAGAGCAGTACTTC. Translation: CASSVQGAGEQYF.

The chain recombines TRBV19 with TRBJ1-2, with D maybe TRBD1 (5 bases). Germline-derived CDR1 and CDR2 are LNHDA and SQIVND (reference sequence). The CDR3 is 15 amino acids. V gave up 1 base and J gave up 4 bases, with 13 bases separating them. CDR3 coding DNA: TGTGCCAGTAGTATAGCCACAGGAACCATCTATGGCTACACCTTC. Its protein is CASSIATGTIYGYTF.

The V call is TRBV19, the J call TRBJ1-5; D unresolved. This CDR3 contains 20 residues. CDR1 and CDR2 (germline): LNHDA, SQIVND (reference sequence). Trimming stripped 8 bases from V and 0 bases from J, with 29 bases between. The CDR3 DNA reads TGTGCCAGTTCGCTTCGGGTGGGTGGGGAGCCCGATTATAGCAATCAGCCCCAGCATTTT. Protein product: CASSLRVGGEPDYSNQPQHF.

The V gene is TRBV25-1, the J gene TRBJ1-1; no definite D call. Trimming shortened V by 5 bases and J by 5 bases, and 21 bases separated the two germline ends. CDR3 size: 16 residues. CDR1 is MGHDK and CDR2 is SYGVNS in the germline V gene. DNA of the CDR3: TGTGCCAGCAGTCCCCCCGGTTCGGGTGACGGGACTGAAGCTTTCTTT. Its protein product is CASSPPGSGDGTEAFF.

The V and J genes are TRBV18 and TRBJ1-2, with 9 bases identical to TRBD1. Germline values: CDR1 KGHSH, CDR2 LQKENI. V gave up 2 bases and J gave up 8 bases; unmatched junction bases: 9. CDR3 length equals 15 residues. CDR3 sequence (DNA): TGTGCCAGCTCACCATACAAGGGACAGGGCGGCGGCTACACCTTC. Translating it yields CASSPYKGQGGGYTF. The full variable domain, with the rest looked up from reference TRBV18 and TRBJ1-2, is NAGVMQNPRHLVRRRGQEARLRCSPMKGHSHVYWYRQLPEEGLKFMVYLQKENIIDESGMPKERFSAEFPKEGPSILRIQQVVRGDSAAYFCASSPYKGQGGGYTFGSGTRLTVV.